These T cell receptor beta chains were read from a single sample in a study of naive and memory T cell subsets. Via MiXCR, TCRdb re-called the UMI-ligation and nested PCR reads, giving one row per CDR3 protein. The sample holds around 110,000 distinct CDR3 sequences, 36% seen once. The source material was central memory CD4+ T cells from blood. The receptors derive from a human donor in good health. CDR3s leave out the opening cysteine and the closing phenylalanine or tryptophan. A D gene is named only where the DNA matches it firmly.

TRBV28	TRBJ1-1	-	ANSLGWANTEAF
TRBV29-1	TRBJ1-2	-	SVVRAYGYT
TRBV20-1	TRBJ2-3	-	SWSGLVSTDTQY
TRBV6-6	TRBJ2-7	TRBD1	ASSDLGTGDTYEQY
TRBV5-5	TRBJ1-2	TRBD1	ASSVGGGRGYT
TRBV5-1	TRBJ2-5	TRBD2	ASRATSASNQETQY
TRBV7-2	TRBJ1-5	-	ASSGPGSSNQPQH
TRBV9	TRBJ2-7	-	ASSVATRPMYEQY
TRBV5-6	TRBJ2-7	TRBD2	ASSSTGTSRTSEQY
TRBV4-1	TRBJ2-3	-	ASSQGIVGGGTDTQY
TRBV6-1	TRBJ2-1	TRBD2	ASSRLAGLPNEQF
TRBV3-1	TRBJ1-1	-	ASSPAVMNTEAF
TRBV7-9	TRBJ1-4	TRBD1	ASSSRGSGEKLF
TRBV7-2	TRBJ2-1	-	ASSRGASFSYNEQF
TRBV9	TRBJ2-5	TRBD1	ASSTGQLSQETQY
TRBV5-6	TRBJ1-5	-	ASSLGGQGQPQH
TRBV7-6	TRBJ1-5	-	ASSLRDGWERPQH
TRBV24-1	TRBJ2-1	TRBD2	ATSDFAGRVSYNEQF
TRBV20-1	TRBJ1-6	-	SAGVEGLYNSPLH
TRBV12-3/TRBV12-4	TRBJ1-2	TRBD1	ASRDRGNYGYT
TRBV30	TRBJ2-3	-	AWSVDVLSTDTQY
TRBV6-1	TRBJ1-5	TRBD1	ASSATGEQPQH